This is a list of T cell receptor beta chains from one sample in a study of T-cell reconstitution after alpha-beta-depleted transplantation in children. TCRdb passed the PCR reads through MiXCR, listing each CDR3 protein once. Here the sample spans approximately 290,000 distinct CDR3 sequences, around 10% being singletons. The sequences come from peripheral blood, collected 180 days after TCRalphabeta/CD19-depleted stem cell transplant. The source is a male patient aged 2-15 years who had a stem cell transplant for chronic granulomatous disease, so the T cells may come from the graft donor. The CDR3 runs from the conserved cysteine through the conserved F or W. Size is omitted from some rows. Given values are once, few, many or a class for expanded clones.

CASTPDRGYNEQFF	.	TRBJ2-1	TRBV9
CACSSGTGTYEHYF	.	TRBJ2-7	TRBV7-9
CSVWGTATDTQYF	many	TRBJ2-3	TRBV29-1
CSASTSGTDTQYF	many	TRBJ2-3	TRBV20-1
CSAIFGLANVTDTQYF	many	TRBJ2-3	TRBV29-1
CASSHLAGGPSEQYF	few	TRBJ2-7	TRBV19
CASSLPGLGDEKLFF	many	TRBJ1-4	TRBV28
CAWRWGNPGELFF	many	TRBJ2-2	TRBV30
CSARDRTVSGDPQFF	many	TRBJ2-1	TRBV20-1
CSASGEAKPLQQYF	few	TRBJ2-7	TRBV20-1
CASSRGNTEDFF	.	TRBJ1-1	TRBV5-1
CATSRAQETQYF	many	TRBJ2-5	TRBV15
CASSFSLSRPYNEQFF	.	TRBJ2-1	TRBV13
CASSFETGSVFISYNEQFF	few	TRBJ2-1	TRBV12-3/TRBV12-4
CSARDGSTLTYEQYF	many	TRBJ2-7	TRBV20-1
CASRPSSPYTEAFF	many	TRBJ1-1	TRBV12-3/TRBV12-4
CASSLDRPNTEAFF	many	TRBJ1-1	TRBV7-2
CASSYTTGLNYGYTF	.	TRBJ1-2	TRBV6-5
CASSLKSQVNTEAFF	many	TRBJ1-1	TRBV16
CASRTANYGYTF	few	TRBJ1-2	TRBV2
CASSRLLAGGYNEQFF	many	TRBJ2-1	TRBV3-1
CASSLRASQAIQYF	many	TRBJ2-4	TRBV12-3/TRBV12-4
CASSQPGPFTGELFF	many	TRBJ2-2	TRBV3-1
CAWRASGANVLTF	many	TRBJ2-6	TRBV30
CASSLRRGDTQYF	many	TRBJ2-3	TRBV7-3